This TCR beta chain was sequenced during a study of cytotoxic CD8 clonotypes in ibrutinib-treated CLL. The overall study: Among the patients, about a dozen presented as relapsed/refractory and fewer than 16 as treatment-naive; approximately 17 showed unmutated IGHV. Response specimens were obtained following a median treatment duration of approximately 13 months, with a range of 6 to 36.

Trimming stripped 7 bases from V and 5 bases from J, with 26 bases between. The CDR3 covers 17 residues. Germline-derived CDR1 and CDR2 are MGHRA and YSYEKL. The table lists this clone with a count of one. Its antigen is unknown. Study observations and caveats: Shared public clonotypes were rare, and on treatment they either got smaller or stayed the same.

Produced via immunoSEQ multiplex PCR; TCRdb's table is partial and in-frame only. Of 150,000 to 200,000 clones in the sample, over 75% are singletons; the top ten hold 3% to 3.5%. The specimen comprised PBMCs, sampled at disease progression, from a patient treated with ibrutinib. The sequence derives from a human donor with chronic lymphocytic leukemia. The V gene is TRBV4-1, the J gene TRBJ1-2, with D possibly being TRBD1 (6 bases). CDR3 bases: TGCGCCAGCACCCCACGTGTTACGACAGGTGGTCGGTATGGCTACACCTTC. Residues: CASTPRVTTGGRYGYTF.